This entry lists 8 T cell receptor beta chains sequenced from one sample in a study of cytomegalovirus exposure and HLA in healthy donors. The PCR used 60 Vbeta and 13 Jbeta primers. Profiled with immunoSEQ multiplex PCR; TCRdb holds only in-frame clones, not every one. The data show some 150,000 clones, roughly 83% seen once. Specimen: PBMCs. The source of these receptors is a human donor in good health.

The rearrangement uses TRBV30 and TRBJ1-1; TRBD1 is a possible D gene (5 bases). Trimming shortened V by 0 bases and J by 3 bases, and 14 bases separated the two germline ends. The CDR3 totals 15 residues. Germline V gene sequence: CDR1 GTSNPN, CDR2 SVGIG (reference sequence). The CDR3 DNA reads as TGTGCCTGGAGTGTACTGGGGGGGTCGGACACTGAAGCTTTCTTT. Its protein is CAWSVLGGSDTEAFF.

This clone was seen a few times. This sequence joins TRBV28 and TRBJ1-1; no definite D call. CDR1 MDHEN and CDR2 SYDVKM come from the germline V gene. The CDR3 is 15 amino acids. Trimming left V 6 bases short and J 9 bases short, with 23 bases between. The CDR3 sequence: CASSRGSGNAFQAFF. CDR3 coding DNA: TGTGCCAGCAGCCGAGGGTCGGGAAACGCTTTCCAAGCTTTCTTT. Complete variable domain (other parts from reference TRBV28 and TRBJ1-1): DVKVTQSSRYLVKRTGEKVFLECVQDMDHENMFWYRQDPGLGLRLIYFSYDVKMKEKGDIPEGYSVSREKKERFSLILESASTNQTSMYLCASSRGSGNAFQAFFGQGTRLTVV.

The rearrangement uses TRBV5-6 and TRBJ1-2, with TRBD1 identical over 10 bases. Germline trimming cut 3 bases from V and 5 bases from J; bases unmatched to any gene: 16. CDR3 size: 18 residues. Germline CDR1 is SGHDT and CDR2 is YYEEEE. The CDR3 sequence: CASSSKPGQGLFWYGYTF. The CDR3 DNA reads TGTGCCAGCAGCTCCAAACCGGGACAGGGGTTATTTTGGTATGGCTACACCTTC.

The genes are TRBV30 and TRBJ1-1, with 7 nucleotides matching TRBD1. Germline values: CDR1 GTSNPN, CDR2 SVGIG (reference sequence). With 0 bases clipped from V and 5 bases from J, the junction kept 6 bases outside the gene matches. This CDR3 contains 14 residues. CDR3 amino acids: CAWSVRQGTTEAFF. The CDR3 nucleotides are TGTGCCTGGAGTGTACGACAGGGTACGACTGAAGCTTTCTTT.

This clone was seen a few times. The chain joins TRBV25-1 to TRBJ1-3; D is perhaps TRBD1 (5 bases). The CDR3 is made up of 15 amino acids. Germline V lookup: CDR1 MGHDK, CDR2 SYGVNS. Trimming took off 3 bases at V and 3 bases at J, with 12 bases between the two ends. The CDR3 spells CASSDAGYGGNTIYF. DNA for the CDR3: TGTGCCAGCAGTGATGCAGGGTACGGTGGAAACACCATATATTTT.

This clone has a single count. This sequence joins TRBV19 and TRBJ2-2; D not certain. V lost 5 bases, J lost 6 bases, and 4 bases lay in between. The length of the CDR3 is 11 residues. Per the germline V gene, CDR1 is LNHDA and CDR2 is SQIVND (reference sequence). The DNA for the CDR3 is TGTGCCAGTAGTTTCGCCGGGGAGCTGTTTTTT. Translation gives CASSFAGELFF.

J is TRBJ2-7 and V is TRBV13; D is perhaps TRBD2 (6 bases). Germline loops: CDR1 PRHDT, CDR2 FYEKMQ (reference sequence). Trimming shortened V by 0 bases and J by 5 bases, and 14 bases separated the two germline ends. The CDR3 contains 15 residues. This chain's CDR3 is CASSLGYPGEDEQYF. The CDR3 region has the DNA TGTGCCAGCAGCTTAGGGTACCCGGGAGAGGACGAGCAGTACTTC.

The V call is TRBV14, the J call TRBJ1-2, with D hard to call. V dropped 0 bases and J dropped 4 bases, with 12 bases sitting between them. This CDR3 is built from 15 residues. Germline V lookup: CDR1 SGHDN, CDR2 FVKESK. CDR3 loop: CASSQDPGGIYGYTF. As DNA, the CDR3 is TGTGCCAGCAGCCAAGATCCTGGAGGGATCTATGGCTACACCTTC.